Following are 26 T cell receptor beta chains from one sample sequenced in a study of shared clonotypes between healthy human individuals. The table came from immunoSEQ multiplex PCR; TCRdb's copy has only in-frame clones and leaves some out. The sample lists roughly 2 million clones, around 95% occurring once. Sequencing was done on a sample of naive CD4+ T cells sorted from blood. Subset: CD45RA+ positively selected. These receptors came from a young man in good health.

The CDR3 sequence: CASRAFFGAGLTDTQYF. CDR3 sequence (DNA): TGTGCCAGCAGAGCCTTCTTCGGGGCGGGCCTCACAGATACGCAGTATTTT. The chain combines TRBV2 with TRBJ2-3; D possibly matches TRBD1 or TRBD2 (5 bases each). The V end lost 6 bases, the J end lost 2 bases, and 21 bases lay between the germline ends. The CDR3 covers 17 residues. Germline V lookup: CDR1 SNHLY, CDR2 FYNNEI.

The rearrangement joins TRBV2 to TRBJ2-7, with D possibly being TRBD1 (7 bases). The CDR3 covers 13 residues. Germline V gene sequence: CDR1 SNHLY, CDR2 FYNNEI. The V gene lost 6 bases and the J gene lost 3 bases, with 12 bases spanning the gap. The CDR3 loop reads CASREGQIYEQYF. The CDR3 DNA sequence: TGTGCCAGCAGGGAGGGACAGATCTACGAGCAGTACTTC.

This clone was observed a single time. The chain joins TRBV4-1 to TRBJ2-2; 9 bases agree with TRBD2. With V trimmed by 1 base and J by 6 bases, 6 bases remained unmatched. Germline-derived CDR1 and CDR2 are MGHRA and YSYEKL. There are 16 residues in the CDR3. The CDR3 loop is CASSQGGLAGPGELFF. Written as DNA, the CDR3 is TGCGCCAGCAGCCAAGGTGGCCTAGCGGGGCCCGGGGAGCTGTTTTTT.

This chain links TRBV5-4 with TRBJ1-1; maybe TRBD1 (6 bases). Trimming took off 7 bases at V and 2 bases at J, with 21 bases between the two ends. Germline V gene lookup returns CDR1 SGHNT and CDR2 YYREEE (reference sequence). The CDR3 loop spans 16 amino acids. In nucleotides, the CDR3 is TGTGCCAGCCTCCCCACAAACAGGGCCCCCAACACTGAAGCTTTCTTT. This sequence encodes CASLPTNRAPNTEAFF.

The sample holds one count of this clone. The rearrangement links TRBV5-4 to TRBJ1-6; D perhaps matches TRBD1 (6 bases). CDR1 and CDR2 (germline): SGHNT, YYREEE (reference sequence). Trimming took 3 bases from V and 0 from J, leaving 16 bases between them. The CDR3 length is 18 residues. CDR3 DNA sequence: TGTGCCAGCAGCTCAACCGGACAGTCCAGCTCCTATAATTCACCCCTCCACTTT. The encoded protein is CASSSTGQSSSYNSPLHF. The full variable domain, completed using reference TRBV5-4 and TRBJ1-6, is ETGVTQSPTHLIKTRGQQVTLRCSSQSGHNTVSWYQQALGQGPQFIFQYYREEENGRGNFPPRFSGLQFPNYSSELNVNALELDDSALYLCASSSTGQSSSYNSPLHFGNGTRLTVT.

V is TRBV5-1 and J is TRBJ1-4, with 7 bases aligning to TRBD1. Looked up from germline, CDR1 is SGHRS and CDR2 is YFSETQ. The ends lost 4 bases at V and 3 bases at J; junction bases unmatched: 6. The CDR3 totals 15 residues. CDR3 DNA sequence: TGCGCCAGCAGCCCCGTCAGGGGGTCTAATGAAAAACTGTTTTTT. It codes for CASSPVRGSNEKLFF.

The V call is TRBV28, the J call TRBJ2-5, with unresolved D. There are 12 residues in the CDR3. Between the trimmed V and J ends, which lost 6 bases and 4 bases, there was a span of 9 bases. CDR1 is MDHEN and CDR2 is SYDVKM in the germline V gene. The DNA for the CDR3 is TGTGCCAGCAGCCAATCCATAGAGACCCAGTACTTC. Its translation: CASSQSIETQYF. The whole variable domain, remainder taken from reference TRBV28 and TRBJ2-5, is DVKVTQSSRYLVKRTGEKVFLECVQDMDHENMFWYRQDPGLGLRLIYFSYDVKMKEKGDIPEGYSVSREKKERFSLILESASTNQTSMYLCASSQSIETQYFGPGTRLLVL.

CDR3 coding DNA: TGTGCCAGCAGTTACCTTCCCTCGGGGAATGAGCAGTTCTTC. As protein: CASSYLPSGNEQFF. V and J are TRBV6-5 and TRBJ2-1, with D perhaps TRBD2 (5 bases). V was clipped by 2 bases and J by 7 bases, with 12 bases between them. This CDR3 is built from 14 residues. Germline CDR1 is MNHEY and CDR2 is SVGAGI.

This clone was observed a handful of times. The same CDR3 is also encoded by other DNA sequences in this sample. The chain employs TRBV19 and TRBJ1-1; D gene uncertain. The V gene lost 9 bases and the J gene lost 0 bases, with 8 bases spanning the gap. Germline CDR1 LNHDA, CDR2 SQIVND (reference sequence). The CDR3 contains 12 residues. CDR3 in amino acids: CASTGLNTEAFF. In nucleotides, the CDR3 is TGTGCCAGCACGGGGTTGAACACTGAAGCTTTCTTT.

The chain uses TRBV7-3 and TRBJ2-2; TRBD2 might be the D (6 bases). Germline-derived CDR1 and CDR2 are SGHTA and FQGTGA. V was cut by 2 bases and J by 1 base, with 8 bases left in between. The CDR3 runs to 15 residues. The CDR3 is CASSLWDWNTGELFF. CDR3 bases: TGTGCCAGCAGCTTATGGGACTGGAACACCGGGGAGCTGTTTTTT.

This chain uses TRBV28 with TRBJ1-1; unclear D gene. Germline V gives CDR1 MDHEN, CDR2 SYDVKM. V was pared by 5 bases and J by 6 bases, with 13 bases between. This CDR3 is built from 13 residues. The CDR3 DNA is TGTGCCAGCAGTGAACACGAGATCCCTGAAGCTTTCTTT. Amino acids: CASSEHEIPEAFF.

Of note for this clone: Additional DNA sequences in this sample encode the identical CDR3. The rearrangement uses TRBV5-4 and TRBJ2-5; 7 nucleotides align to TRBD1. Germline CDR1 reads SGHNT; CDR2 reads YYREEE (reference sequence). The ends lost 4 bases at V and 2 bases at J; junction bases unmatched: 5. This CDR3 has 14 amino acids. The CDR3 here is CASSTGQSQETQYF. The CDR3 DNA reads TGTGCCAGCAGCACGGGACAGTCTCAAGAGACCCAGTACTTC.

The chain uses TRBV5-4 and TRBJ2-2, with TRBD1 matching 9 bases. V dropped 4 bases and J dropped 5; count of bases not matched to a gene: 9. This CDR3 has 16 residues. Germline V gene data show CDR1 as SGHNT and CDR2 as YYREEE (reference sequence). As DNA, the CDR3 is TGTGCCAGCAGCCGATCGACAGGGGGAGAAACCGGGGAGCTGTTTTTT. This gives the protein CASSRSTGGETGELFF.

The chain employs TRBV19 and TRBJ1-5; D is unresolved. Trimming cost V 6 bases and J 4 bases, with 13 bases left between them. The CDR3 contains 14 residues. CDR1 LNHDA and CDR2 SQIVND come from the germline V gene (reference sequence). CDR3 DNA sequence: TGTGCCAGTAGGAGTTCGGGTGTAAATCAGCCCCAGCATTTT. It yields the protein CASRSSGVNQPQHF.

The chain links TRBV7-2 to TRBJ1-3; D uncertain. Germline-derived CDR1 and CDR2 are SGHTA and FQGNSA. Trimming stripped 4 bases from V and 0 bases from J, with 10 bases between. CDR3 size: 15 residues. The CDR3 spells CASSSQTFSGNTIYF. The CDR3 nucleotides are TGTGCCAGCAGCTCCCAGACATTCTCTGGAAACACCATATATTTT. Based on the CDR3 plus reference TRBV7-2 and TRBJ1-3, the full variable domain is GAGVSQSPSNKVTEKGKDVELRCDPISGHTALYWYRQSLGQGLEFLIYFQGNSAPDKSGLPSDRFSAERTGGSVSTLTIQRTQQEDSAVYLCASSSQTFSGNTIYFGEGSWLTVV.

The CDR3: CASSFTSGANVLTF. DNA for the CDR3: TGTGCCAGCAGTTTTACGTCTGGGGCCAACGTCCTGACTTTC. V and J are TRBV6-1 and TRBJ2-6; D uncertain. V was cut by 5 bases and J by 1 base, with 6 bases left in between. This CDR3 contains 14 residues. CDR1 is MNHNS, CDR2 SASEGT, per germline.

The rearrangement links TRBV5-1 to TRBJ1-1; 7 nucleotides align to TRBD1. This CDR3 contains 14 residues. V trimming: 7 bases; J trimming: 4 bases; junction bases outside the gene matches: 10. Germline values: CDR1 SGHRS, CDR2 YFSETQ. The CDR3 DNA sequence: TGCGCCAGCCGACAGACAGGGTTGGGCACTGAAGCTTTCTTT. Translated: CASRQTGLGTEAFF. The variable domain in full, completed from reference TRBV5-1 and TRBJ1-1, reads KAGVTQTPRYLIKTRGQQVTLSCSPISGHRSVSWYQQTPGQGLQFLFEYFSETQRNKGNFPGRFSGRQFSNSRSEMNVSTLELGDSALYLCASRQTGLGTEAFFGQGTRLTVV.

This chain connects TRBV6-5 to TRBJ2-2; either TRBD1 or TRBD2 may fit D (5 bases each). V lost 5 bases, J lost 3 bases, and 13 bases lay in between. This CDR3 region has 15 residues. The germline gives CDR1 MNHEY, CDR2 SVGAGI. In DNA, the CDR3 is TGTGCCAGCAGTCGATCGGGACGACACACCGGGGAGCTGTTTTTT. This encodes CASSRSGRHTGELFF.

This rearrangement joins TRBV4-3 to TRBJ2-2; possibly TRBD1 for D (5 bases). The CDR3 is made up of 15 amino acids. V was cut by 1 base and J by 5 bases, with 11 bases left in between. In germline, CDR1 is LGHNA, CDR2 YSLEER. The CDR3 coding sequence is TGCGCCAGCAGCCAAGCCTCGGCAGGGACCGGGGAGCTGTTTTTT. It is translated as CASSQASAGTGELFF.

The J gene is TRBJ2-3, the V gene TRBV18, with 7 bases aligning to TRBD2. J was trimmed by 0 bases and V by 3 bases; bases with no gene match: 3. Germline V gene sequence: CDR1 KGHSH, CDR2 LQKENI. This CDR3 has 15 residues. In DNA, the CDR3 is TGTGCCAGCTCACCCCTAGCGGCTAGCACAGATACGCAGTATTTT. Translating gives CASSPLAASTDTQYF.

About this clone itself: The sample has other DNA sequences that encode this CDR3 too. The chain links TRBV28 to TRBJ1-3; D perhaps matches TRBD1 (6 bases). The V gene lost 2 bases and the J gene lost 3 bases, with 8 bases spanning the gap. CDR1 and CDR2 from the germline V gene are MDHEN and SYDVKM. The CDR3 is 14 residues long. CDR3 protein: CASSLQGSGNTIYF. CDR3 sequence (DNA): TGTGCCAGCAGTTTACAGGGGAGTGGAAACACCATATATTTT. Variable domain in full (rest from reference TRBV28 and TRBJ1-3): DVKVTQSSRYLVKRTGEKVFLECVQDMDHENMFWYRQDPGLGLRLIYFSYDVKMKEKGDIPEGYSVSREKKERFSLILESASTNQTSMYLCASSLQGSGNTIYFGEGSWLTVV.

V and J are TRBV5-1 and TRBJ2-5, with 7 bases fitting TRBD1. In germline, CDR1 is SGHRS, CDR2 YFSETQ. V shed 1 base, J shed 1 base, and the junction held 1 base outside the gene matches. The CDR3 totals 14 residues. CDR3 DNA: TGCGCCAGCAGCTTGCGGGACAGCCAAGAGACCCAGTACTTC. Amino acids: CASSLRDSQETQYF.

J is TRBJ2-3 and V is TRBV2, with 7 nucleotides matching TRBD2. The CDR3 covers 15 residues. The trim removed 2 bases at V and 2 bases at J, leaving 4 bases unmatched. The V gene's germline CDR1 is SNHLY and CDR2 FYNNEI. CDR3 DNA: TGTGCCAGCAGTGAATCGCGGGGGAACACAGATACGCAGTATTTT. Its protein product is CASSESRGNTDTQYF. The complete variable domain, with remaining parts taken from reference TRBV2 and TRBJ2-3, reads EPEVTQTPSHQVTQMGQEVILRCVPISNHLYFYWYRQILGQKVEFLVSFYNNEISEKSEIFDDQFSVERPDGSNFTLKIRSTKLEDSAMYFCASSESRGNTDTQYFGPGTRLTVL.

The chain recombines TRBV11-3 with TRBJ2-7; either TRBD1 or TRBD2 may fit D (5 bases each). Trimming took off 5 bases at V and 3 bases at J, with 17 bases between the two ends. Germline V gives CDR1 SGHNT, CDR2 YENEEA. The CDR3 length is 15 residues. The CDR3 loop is CASSVGAAGSYEQYF. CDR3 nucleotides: TGTGCCAGCAGCGTAGGTGCCGCAGGGAGCTACGAGCAGTACTTC.

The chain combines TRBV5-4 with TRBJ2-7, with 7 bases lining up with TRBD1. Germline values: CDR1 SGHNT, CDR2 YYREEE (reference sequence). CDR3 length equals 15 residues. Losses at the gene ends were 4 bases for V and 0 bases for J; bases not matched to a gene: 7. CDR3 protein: CASSHGQESSYEQYF. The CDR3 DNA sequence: TGTGCCAGCAGCCACGGACAGGAGAGCTCCTACGAGCAGTACTTC.

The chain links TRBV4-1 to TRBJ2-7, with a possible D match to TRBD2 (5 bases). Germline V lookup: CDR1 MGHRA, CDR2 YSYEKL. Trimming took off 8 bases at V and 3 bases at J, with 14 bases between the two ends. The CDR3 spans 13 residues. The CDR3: CASSPQRYYEQYF. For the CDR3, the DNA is TGCGCCAGCTCTCCCCAGCGGTACTACGAGCAGTACTTC.